This T cell receptor (beta chain) was captured by sequencing in a study of a mutant IDH1 vaccine in newly diagnosed glioma. Study overall: Commencement of vaccination occurred 4-6 weeks following radiotherapy alone, or concurrently with temozolomide cycles. Sex distribution of treated patients was about 62% male and 37.5% female; mean age was 40.4 years.

Specified time point: week 23, last vaccination. Vaccinated patients received 300 ug of mutant IDH1 20-mer peptide per dose, with topical imiquimod. This clone was seen only once. Its target is not known. CDR1 and CDR2 (germline): ENHRY, SYGVKD. V was clipped by 4 bases and J by 6 bases; unmatched bases: 7. The CDR3 sequence is 15 residues long. Clones were read by immunoSEQ multiplex PCR, and TCRdb kept only the in-frame ones, dropping some. The sample carries approximately 43,000 clones, about four fifths recorded once. The rearrangement links TRBV10-3 to TRBJ2-1, with 9 positions matching TRBD2. The clonotype originates from a woman aged 40 to 50 with glioma. Some clones in this sample may be carry-over from other donors' samples. The source was PBMCs, collected from a glioma patient whose treatment included an IDH1 peptide vaccine. CDR3 nucleotides: TGTGCCATCAGTGCTCAGACTAGCGGTATCAATGAGCAGTTCTTC. Residues: CAISAQTSGINEQFF.